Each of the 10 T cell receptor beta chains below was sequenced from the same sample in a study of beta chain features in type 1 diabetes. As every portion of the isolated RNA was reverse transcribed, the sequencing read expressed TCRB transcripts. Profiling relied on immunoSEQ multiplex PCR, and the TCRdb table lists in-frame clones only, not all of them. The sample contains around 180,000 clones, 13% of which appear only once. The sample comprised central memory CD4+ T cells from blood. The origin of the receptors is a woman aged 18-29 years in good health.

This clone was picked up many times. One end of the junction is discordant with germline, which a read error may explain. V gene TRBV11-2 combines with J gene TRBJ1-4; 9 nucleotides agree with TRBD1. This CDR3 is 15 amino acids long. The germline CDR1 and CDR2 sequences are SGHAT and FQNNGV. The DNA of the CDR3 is TGTGCCAGCAGCCTAGACAGGGGGGCTAATGAAAAACTGTTTTTT. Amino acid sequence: CASSLDRGANEKLFF.

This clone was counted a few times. CDR3 loop: CASSQGLGRETQYF. For the CDR3, the DNA is TGTGCCAGCAGTCAAGGACTAGGGCGGGAGACCCAGTACTTC. The rearrangement joins TRBV6-5 to TRBJ2-5, with 7 bases matching TRBD2. V trimming: 5 bases; J trimming: 5 bases; junction bases outside the gene matches: 8. CDR3 length: 14 amino acids. Germline CDR1 and CDR2: MNHEY and SVGAGI.

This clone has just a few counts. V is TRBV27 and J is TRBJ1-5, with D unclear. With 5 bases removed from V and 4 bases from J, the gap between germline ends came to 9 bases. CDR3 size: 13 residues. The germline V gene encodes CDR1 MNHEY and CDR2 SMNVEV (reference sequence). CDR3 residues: CASSITPNQPQHF. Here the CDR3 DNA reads TGTGCCAGCAGTATCACACCTAATCAGCCCCAGCATTTT.

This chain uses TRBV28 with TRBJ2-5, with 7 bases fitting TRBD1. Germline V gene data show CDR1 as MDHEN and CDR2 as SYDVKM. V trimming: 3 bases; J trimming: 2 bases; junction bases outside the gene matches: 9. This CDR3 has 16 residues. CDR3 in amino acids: CASSLVGGMAQETQYF. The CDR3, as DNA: TGTGCCAGCAGTTTGGTAGGGGGCATGGCTCAAGAGACCCAGTACTTC.

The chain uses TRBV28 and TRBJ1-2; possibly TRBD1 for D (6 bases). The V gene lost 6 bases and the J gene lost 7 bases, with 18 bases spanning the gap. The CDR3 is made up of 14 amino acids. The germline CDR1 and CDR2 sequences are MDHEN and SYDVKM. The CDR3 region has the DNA TGTGCCAGCAGCCCCAAGATTGCAGGGGTTGGCTACACCTTC. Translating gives CASSPKIAGVGYTF.

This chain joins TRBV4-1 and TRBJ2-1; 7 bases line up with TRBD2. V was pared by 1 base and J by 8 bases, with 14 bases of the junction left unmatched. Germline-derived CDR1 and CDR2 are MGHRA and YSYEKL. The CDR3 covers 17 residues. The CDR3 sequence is CASSQGWGGVGVDEQFF. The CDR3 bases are TGCGCCAGCAGCCAAGGTTGGGGGGGAGTCGGGGTTGATGAGCAGTTCTTC.

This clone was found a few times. The CDR3 sequence is CASSVVSSASGIPETQYF. The CDR3 DNA is TGTGCCAGCAGCGTAGTGAGTTCGGCTAGCGGGATACCAGAGACCCAGTACTTC. This chain connects TRBV9 to TRBJ2-5; 9 bases fit TRBD2. The ends lost 0 bases at V and 4 bases at J; junction bases unmatched: 13. Germline V lookup: CDR1 SGDLS, CDR2 YYNGEE. The CDR3 has 18 amino acids. The full variable domain, in which reference TRBV9 and TRBJ2-5 provide the parts outside the CDR3, is DSGVTQTPKHLITATGQRVTLRCSPRSGDLSVYWYQQSLDQGLQFLIQYYNGEERAKGNILERFSAQQFPDLHSELNLSSLELGDSALYFCASSVVSSASGIPETQYFGPGTRLLVL.

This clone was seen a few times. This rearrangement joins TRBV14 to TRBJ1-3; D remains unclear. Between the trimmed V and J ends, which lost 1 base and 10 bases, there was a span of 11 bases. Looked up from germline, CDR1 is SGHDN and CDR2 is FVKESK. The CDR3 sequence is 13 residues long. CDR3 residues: CASSQGAGSTIYF. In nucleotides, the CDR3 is TGTGCCAGCAGCCAAGGTGCGGGGTCTACCATATATTTT.

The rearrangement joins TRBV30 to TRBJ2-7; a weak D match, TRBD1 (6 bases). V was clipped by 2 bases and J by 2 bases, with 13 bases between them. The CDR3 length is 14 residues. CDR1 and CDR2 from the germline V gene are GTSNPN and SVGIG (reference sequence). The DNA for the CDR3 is TGTGCCTGGAGTCCACAGGGAGAGGCCTACGAGCAGTACTTC. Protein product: CAWSPQGEAYEQYF. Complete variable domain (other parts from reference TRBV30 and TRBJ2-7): SQTIHQWPATLVQPVGSPLSLECTVEGTSNPNLYWYRQAAGRGLQLLFYSVGIGQISSEVPQNLSASRPQDRQFILSSKKLLLSDSGFYLCAWSPQGEAYEQYFGPGTRLTVT.

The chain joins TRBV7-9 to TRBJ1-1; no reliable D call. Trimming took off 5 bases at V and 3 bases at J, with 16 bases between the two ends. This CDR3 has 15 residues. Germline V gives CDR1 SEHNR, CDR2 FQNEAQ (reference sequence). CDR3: CASSPDLLLDTEAFF. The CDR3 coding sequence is TGTGCCAGCAGCCCGGATTTACTACTAGACACTGAAGCTTTCTTT.